Here is one T cell receptor beta chain with its context. Profiled with immunoSEQ multiplex PCR; TCRdb holds only in-frame clones, not every one. The sample consists of tens of thousands of clones, roughly 87% of them appearing once. V gave up 0 bases and J gave up 2 bases; unmatched junction bases: 14. Germline lookup yields CDR1 SGHAT and CDR2 FQNNGV. The CDR3 has 19 residues. This entry is derived from a study of blood T cell repertoires in COVID-19. Study background: Sources were T cells, B-cell-depleted T cells, or PBMCs; the material itself was cDNA or gDNA.

J is TRBJ2-3 and V is TRBV11-2; the match to TRBD2 covers 7 bases. The sequence was obtained from a man between 60 and 75 years old with acute or convalescent COVID-19. The specimen was peripheral blood. CDR3 bases: TGTGCCAGCAGCTTAGATGGGGGGGACGTGGACGGCTACACAGATACGCAGTATTTT. Translated: CASSLDGGDVDGYTDTQYF. The complete variable domain, with remaining parts taken from reference TRBV11-2 and TRBJ2-3, reads EAGVAQSPRYKIIEKRQSVAFWCNPISGHATLYWYQQILGQGPKLLIQFQNNGVVDDSQLPKDRFSAERLKGVDSTLKIQPAKLEDSAVYLCASSLDGGDVDGYTDTQYFGPGTRLTVL.